Listed below are T cell receptor beta chains from one sample, sequenced in a study of T cells after posttransplantation cyclophosphamide. The protocol was immunoSEQ multiplex PCR, while the TCRdb copy is restricted to in-frame clones and leaves out a portion. This repertoire shows 66,000 or so clones, 90% to 95% found once; its top ten account for 2.5% to 3%. Sequencing was carried out using PBMCs. These receptors came from a woman younger than 45 in good health and a related stem cell transplant donor. Both conserved end residues are part of each CDR3. The D gene is left open where the match is weak. Clone sizes are given selectively: once, few, many, or a class where the clone is expanded.

>.|TRBV6-6|TRBD1|TRBJ1-6
TGTGCCAGCAGTTACGTCAGGGGGCTGGATTCACCCCTCCACTTT
CASSYVRGLDSPLHF
>.|TRBV6-5|.|TRBJ2-5
TGTGCCAGCAGTTACTTCGGGCAAGAGACCCAGTACTTC
CASSYFGQETQYF
>once|TRBV7-9|.|TRBJ2-5
TGTGCCAGCAGCCCAGGGCAAGAGACCCAGTACTTC
CASSPGQETQYF
>.|TRBV5-1|.|TRBJ2-1
TGCGCCAGCAGCTTGCTTCCGGGACAAGTTAACAATGAGCAGTTCTTC
CASSLLPGQVNNEQFF
>.|TRBV2|.|TRBJ2-2
TGTGCCAGCATATTCACGGGGGGGGAGCTGTTTTTT
CASIFTGGELFF
>.|TRBV7-9|TRBD1|TRBJ1-3
TGTGCCAGCAGCCGAGGGACAGGGTCTGGAAACACCATATATTTT
CASSRGTGSGNTIYF
>.|TRBV7-8|.|TRBJ1-6
TGTGCCAGCAGCTTAGTCAGAACAGGGAATTCACCCCTCCACTTT
CASSLVRTGNSPLHF
>.|TRBV5-1|.|TRBJ2-3
TGCGCCAGCAGCTTCCAGGCCCGACAGGCTACAGATACGCAGTATTTT
CASSFQARQATDTQYF
>.|TRBV6-5|TRBD1|TRBJ2-5
TGTGCCAGCAGTTACTCCCGGGACAGGGCACAGACCCAGTACTTC
CASSYSRDRAQTQYF
>.|TRBV18|.|TRBJ1-5
TGTGCCAGCTCACTATCGACACTGAATAGCAATCAGCCCCAGCATTTT
CASSLSTLNSNQPQHF
>.|TRBV6-4|.|TRBJ1-1
TGTGCCAGCAGTGTCTTCAGGGGTACTGAAGCTTTCTTT
CASSVFRGTEAFF
>.|TRBV5-8|TRBD1|TRBJ2-7
TGTGCCAGCAGGGACAGGGGGCTTATTTACGAGCAGTACTTC
CASRDRGLIYEQYF
>once|TRBV11-3|.|TRBJ2-1
TGTGCCAGCAGCTTAGGCTCCGCCTACAATGAGCAGTTCTTC
CASSLGSAYNEQFF
>.|TRBV5-1|TRBD1|TRBJ1-2
TGCGCCAGCAGCTTGACGGGACAGCCTTATGGCTACACCTTC
CASSLTGQPYGYTF
>.|TRBV7-2|.|TRBJ1-1
TGTGCCAGCAGATCAGGGGCTGAAGCTTTCTTT
CASRSGAEAFF
>once|TRBV25-1|.|TRBJ2-2
TGTGCCAGCTCGGCAGGGGTGAACACCGGGGAGCTGTTTTTT
CASSAGVNTGELFF
>few|TRBV18|.|TRBJ1-6
TGTGCCAGCTCATTCGCACAGGGATCCGATAATTCACCCCTCCACTTT
CASSFAQGSDNSPLHF
>once|TRBV4-2|TRBD1|TRBJ1-6
TGTGCCAGCAGCCATAGGACAGGGGAGGGTAATTCACCCCTCCACTTT
CASSHRTGEGNSPLHF
>.|TRBV23-1|TRBD1|TRBJ1-1
TGCGCCAGCAGTCTAAGGGACAGGAACACTGAAGCTTTCTTT
CASSLRDRNTEAFF
>.|TRBV9|.|TRBJ1-2
TGTGCCAGCAGCGTAGGGGATCTTTCAGGTGGCTACACCTTC
CASSVGDLSGGYTF
>.|TRBV15|.|TRBJ1-1
TGTGCCACCAGCAGAGATCGGGGGGATGGTGAAGCGTTCTTT
CATSRDRGDGEAFF
>.|TRBV4-1|.|TRBJ2-7
TGCGCCAGCAGCCAAGATACGGCCTACGAGCAGTACTTC
CASSQDTAYEQYF
>.|TRBV19|.|TRBJ2-2
TGTGCCAGTAGAGATTCCGAGTTCCAGGTTAACACCGGGGAGCTGTTTTTT
CASRDSEFQVNTGELFF
>.|TRBV7-9|.|TRBJ1-2
TGTGCCAGCAGCATCCAGTCGACAGTTGGCTACACCTTC
CASSIQSTVGYTF
>.|TRBV7-2|.|TRBJ1-6
TGTGCCAGCAGCTCGGGGGGGTGGCGAAATTCACCCCTCCACTTT
CASSSGGWRNSPLHF
>.|TRBV28|TRBD2|TRBJ2-1
TGTGCCAGCAGTTTATGGAGTCTAGCGGGGGGGCCTGGTGAGCAGTTCTTC
CASSLWSLAGGPGEQFF